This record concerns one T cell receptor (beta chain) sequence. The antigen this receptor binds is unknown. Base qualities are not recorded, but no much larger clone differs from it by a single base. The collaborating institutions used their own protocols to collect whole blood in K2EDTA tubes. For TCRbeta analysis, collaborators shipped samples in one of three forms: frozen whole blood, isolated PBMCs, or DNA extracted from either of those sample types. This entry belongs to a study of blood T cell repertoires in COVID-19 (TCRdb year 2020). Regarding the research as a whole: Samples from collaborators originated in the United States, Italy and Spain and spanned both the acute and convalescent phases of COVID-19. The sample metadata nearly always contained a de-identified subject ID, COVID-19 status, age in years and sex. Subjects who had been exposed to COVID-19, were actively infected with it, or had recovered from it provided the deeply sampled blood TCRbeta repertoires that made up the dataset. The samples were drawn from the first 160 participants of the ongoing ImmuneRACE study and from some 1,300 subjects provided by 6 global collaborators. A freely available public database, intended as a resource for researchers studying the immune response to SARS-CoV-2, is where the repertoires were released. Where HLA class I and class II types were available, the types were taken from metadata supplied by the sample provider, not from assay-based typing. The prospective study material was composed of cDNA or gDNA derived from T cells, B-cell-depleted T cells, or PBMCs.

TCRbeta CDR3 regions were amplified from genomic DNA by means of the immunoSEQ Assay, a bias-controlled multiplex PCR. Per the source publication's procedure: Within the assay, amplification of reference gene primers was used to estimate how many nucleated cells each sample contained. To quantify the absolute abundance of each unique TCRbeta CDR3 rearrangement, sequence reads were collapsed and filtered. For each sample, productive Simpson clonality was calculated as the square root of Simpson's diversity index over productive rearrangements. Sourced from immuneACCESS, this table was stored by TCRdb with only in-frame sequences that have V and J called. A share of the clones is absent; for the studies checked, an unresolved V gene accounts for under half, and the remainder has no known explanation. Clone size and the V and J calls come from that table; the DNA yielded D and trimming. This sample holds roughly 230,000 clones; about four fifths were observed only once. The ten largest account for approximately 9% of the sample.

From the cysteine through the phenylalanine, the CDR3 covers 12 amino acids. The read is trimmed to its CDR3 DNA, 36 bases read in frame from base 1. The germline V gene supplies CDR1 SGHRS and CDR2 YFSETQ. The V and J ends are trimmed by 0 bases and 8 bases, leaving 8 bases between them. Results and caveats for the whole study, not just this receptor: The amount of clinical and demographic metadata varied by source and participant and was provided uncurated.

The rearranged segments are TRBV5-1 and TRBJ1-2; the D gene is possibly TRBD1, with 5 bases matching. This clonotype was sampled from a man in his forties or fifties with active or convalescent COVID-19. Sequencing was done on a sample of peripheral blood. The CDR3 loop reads CASSLDQGGYTF. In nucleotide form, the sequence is TGCGCCAGCAGCTTGGATCAGGGAGGCTACACCTTC. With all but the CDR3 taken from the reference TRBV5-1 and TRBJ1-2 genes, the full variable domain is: KAGVTQTPRYLIKTRGQQVTLSCSPISGHRSVSWYQQTPGQGLQFLFEYFSETQRNKGNFPGRFSGRQFSNSRSEMNVSTLELGDSALYLCASSLDQGGYTFGSGTRLTVV.